This T cell receptor (beta chain) is from a study of blood T cell repertoires in COVID-19. Study-wide context: The analysed material was cDNA or gDNA that came from T cells, B-cell-depleted T cells, or PBMCs.

Looked up from germline, CDR1 is SGDLS and CDR2 is YYNGEE. CDR3 size: 14 residues. V was clipped by 0 bases and J by 5 bases, with 11 bases between them. Clones were sequenced by immunoSEQ multiplex PCR, and TCRdb holds only the in-frame ones, with some missing. The data hold more than 130,000 clones, with around nine tenths observed a single time. The chain links TRBV9 to TRBJ2-5, with a possible D match to TRBD1 (6 bases). The sequence was obtained from a man aged 50 to 59 with active or convalescent COVID-19. What was sequenced was peripheral blood. Here the CDR3 reads CASSVAGAGETQYF. CDR3 coding DNA: TGTGCCAGCAGCGTAGCAGGGGCCGGGGAGACCCAGTACTTC.